One T cell receptor beta chain is described in this entry. Which antigen it targets is not known. Base qualities are not at hand, and no much larger clone is one base apart. These data belong to a study of blood T cell repertoires in COVID-19 (TCRdb year 2020). In the study overall: Collaborator samples came from the United States, Italy and Spain and covered acute and convalescent phases of COVID-19. The material from the prospective study consisted of cDNA or gDNA derived from T cells, B-cell-depleted T cells, or PBMCs. Subjects who had been exposed to COVID-19, were actively infected with it, or had recovered from it provided the deeply sampled blood TCRbeta repertoires that made up the dataset. The repertoires were released in a freely available public database intended as a resource for research on the immune response to SARS-CoV-2. The samples were drawn from the first 160 participants of the ongoing ImmuneRACE study and from 1,254 subjects provided by 6 global collaborators. Sample metadata almost always included a de-identified subject ID, COVID-19 status, age in years and sex. Where available, HLA class I and class II types were obtained from metadata supplied by the sample provider rather than from assay-based typing.

In the prospective study, participants were about 18 to 100 years old, resided in 20 to 30 geographic areas of the United States, and were enrolled through a virtual design. Cohort assignment in the prospective study relied on participant-reported clinical history from a screening survey and a study questionnaire. Each participant in the prospective study had whole blood, serum and a nasopharyngeal or oropharyngeal swab collected by mobile phlebotomists. Additional blood draws and questionnaires over an approximately 2-month period could optionally be provided by prospective study participants. Before DNA extraction, prospective study blood samples were shipped either frozen or at room temperature. TCRbeta CDR3 regions were amplified from genomic DNA by means of the immunoSEQ Assay, a bias-controlled multiplex PCR. Per the source publication's procedure: Nucleated cell counts per sample were estimated from amplification of reference gene primers within the assay. To quantify the absolute abundance of each unique TCRbeta CDR3 rearrangement, sequence reads were collapsed and filtered. Productive Simpson clonality was computed per sample as the square root of Simpson's diversity index over productive rearrangements. TCRdb took this table from immuneACCESS and kept in-frame rearrangements with V and J called. Such tables lack part of the clones; where checked against another copy, unresolved V genes explain under half of the gap, and the rest is unexplained. V and J calls and clone size are copied from that table; D and trimming were computed from the DNA. This sample is represented by about 270,000 clones; 75% to 85% of them were singletons. The ten most abundant clones make up approximately 9.1% of the sample.

As encoded in the germline V gene, CDR1 is SGHDT while CDR2 is YYEEEE. V is shortened by 4 bases, J by 2 bases, and the region joining them spans 10 bases. The CDR3, cysteine through phenylalanine, is 13 amino acids long. CDR3 DNA is the only sequence kept; it has 39 bases, read in frame from the first base. Findings and caveats that apply to the study as a whole: The amount of clinical and demographic metadata varied by source and participant and was provided uncurated.

Sequencing used PBMCs or T cells enriched from blood (not recorded which). This TCR came from a woman in her fifties or sixties with acute COVID-19. The rearranged chain carries TRBV5-6 and TRBJ2-7; the D gene is not confidently resolved. The DNA sequence is TGTGCCAGCAGCCCTAGTGATACCTACGAGCAGTACTTC. Its amino acids are CASSPSDTYEQYF.